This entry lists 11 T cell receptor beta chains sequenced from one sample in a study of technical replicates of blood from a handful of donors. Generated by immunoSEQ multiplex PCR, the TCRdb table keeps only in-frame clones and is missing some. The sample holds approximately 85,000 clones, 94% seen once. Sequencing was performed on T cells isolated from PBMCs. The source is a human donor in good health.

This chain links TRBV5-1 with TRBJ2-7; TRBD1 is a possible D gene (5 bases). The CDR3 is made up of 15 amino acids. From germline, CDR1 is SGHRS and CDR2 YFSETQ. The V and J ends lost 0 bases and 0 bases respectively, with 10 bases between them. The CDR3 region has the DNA TGCGCCAGCAGCTTGGCCCCGGACACCTCCTACGAGCAGTACTTC. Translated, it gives CASSLAPDTSYEQYF.

CDR3 sequence: CASSLLGQSLEQYF. The CDR3 bases are TGCGCCAGCAGCTTGTTGGGACAGAGCTTAGAGCAGTACTTC. This sequence joins TRBV5-1 and TRBJ2-7; 7 bases are shared with TRBD1. CDR1 is SGHRS, CDR2 YFSETQ, per germline. The CDR3 is 14 amino acids. The J segment lost 7 bases and the V segment lost 1 base, leaving 8 bases of the junction unmatched.

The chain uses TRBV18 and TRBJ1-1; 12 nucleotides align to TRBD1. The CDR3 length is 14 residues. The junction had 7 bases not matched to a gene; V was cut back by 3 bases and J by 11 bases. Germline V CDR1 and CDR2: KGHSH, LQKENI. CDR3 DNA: TGTGCCAGCTCACCCTACCGGGACAGGGGGCTTGCTTTCTTT. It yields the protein CASSPYRDRGLAFF.

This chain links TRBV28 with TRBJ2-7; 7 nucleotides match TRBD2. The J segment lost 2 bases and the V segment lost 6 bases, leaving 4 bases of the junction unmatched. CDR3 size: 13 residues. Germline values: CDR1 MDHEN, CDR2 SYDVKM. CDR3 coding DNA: TGTGCCAGCAGCTTAGGGACTACCTACGAGCAGTACTTC. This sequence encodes CASSLGTTYEQYF.

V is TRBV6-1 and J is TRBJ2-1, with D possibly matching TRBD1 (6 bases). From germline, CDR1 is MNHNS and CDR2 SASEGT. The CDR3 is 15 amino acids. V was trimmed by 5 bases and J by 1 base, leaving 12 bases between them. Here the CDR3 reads CASSRTVDSYNEQFF. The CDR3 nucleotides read TGTGCCAGCAGTCGGACAGTTGATTCCTACAATGAGCAGTTCTTC.

The CDR3 loop reads CASSLQGTDQPQHF. In DNA form, the CDR3 reads TGTGCCAGCAGTTTACAGGGAACGGATCAGCCCCAGCATTTT. This sequence joins TRBV6-1 and TRBJ1-5; a possible D gene is TRBD1 (6 bases). This CDR3 region has 14 residues. Germline V gene sequence: CDR1 MNHNS, CDR2 SASEGT. The ends were cut back, 5 bases at V and 5 bases at J, with 13 bases in the middle.

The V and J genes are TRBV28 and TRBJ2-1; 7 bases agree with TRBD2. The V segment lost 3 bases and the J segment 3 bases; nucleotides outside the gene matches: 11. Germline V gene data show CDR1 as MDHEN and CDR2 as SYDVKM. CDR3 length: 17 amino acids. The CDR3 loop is CASSFLAAGVIYNEQFF. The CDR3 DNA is TGTGCCAGCAGTTTTCTGGCGGCGGGAGTTATCTACAATGAGCAGTTCTTC. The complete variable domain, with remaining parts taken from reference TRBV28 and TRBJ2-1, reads DVKVTQSSRYLVKRTGEKVFLECVQDMDHENMFWYRQDPGLGLRLIYFSYDVKMKEKGDIPEGYSVSREKKERFSLILESASTNQTSMYLCASSFLAAGVIYNEQFFGPGTRLTVL.

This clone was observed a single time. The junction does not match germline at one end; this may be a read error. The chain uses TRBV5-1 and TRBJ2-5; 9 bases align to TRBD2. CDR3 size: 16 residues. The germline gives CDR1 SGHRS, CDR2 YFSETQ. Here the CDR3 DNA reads TGCGCCAGCAGCTTGGCCCTAGCGGGGCCCCAAGAGATCCAGTACTTC. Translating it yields CASSLALAGPQEIQYF.

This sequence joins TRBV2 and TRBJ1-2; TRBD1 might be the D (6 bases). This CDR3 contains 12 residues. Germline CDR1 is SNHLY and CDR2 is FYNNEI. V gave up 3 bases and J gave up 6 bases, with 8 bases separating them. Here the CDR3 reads CASSDYRDGYTF. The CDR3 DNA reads TGTGCCAGCAGTGATTACAGGGATGGCTACACCTTC.

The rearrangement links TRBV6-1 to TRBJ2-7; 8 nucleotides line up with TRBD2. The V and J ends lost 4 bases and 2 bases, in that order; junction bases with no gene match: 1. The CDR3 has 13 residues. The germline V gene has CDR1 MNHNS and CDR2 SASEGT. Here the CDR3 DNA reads TGTGCCAGCAGTGCGGGACTAGCCTACGAGCAGTACTTC. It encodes CASSAGLAYEQYF.

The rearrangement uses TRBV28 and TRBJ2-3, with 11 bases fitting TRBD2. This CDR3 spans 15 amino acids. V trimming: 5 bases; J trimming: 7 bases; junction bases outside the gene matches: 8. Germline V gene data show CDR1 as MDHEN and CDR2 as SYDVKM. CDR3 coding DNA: TGTGCCAGCAGTAGACTAGCGGGAAAGGGTTATACGCAGTATTTT. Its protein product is CASSRLAGKGYTQYF.